The T cell receptor beta chain described here comes from a study of breast tumors, draining lymph nodes, adjacent tissues. General study results and limits: Compared with lymph nodes, tumors were less diverse; compared with nontumor tissue, more. Compared with basal-like, luminal-like tumors shared significantly more repertoire with nontumor tissue. Most tumor T cells seemingly derive from lymph node, then expand in tumor.

This CDR3 contains 15 residues. Trimming cost V 1 base and J 9 bases; bases outside gene matches: 9. Germline loops: CDR1 SGHNT, CDR2 YYREEE (reference sequence). This clonotype occurred a few times. The target antigen is unknown. The lymph nodes were axillary draining lymph nodes from breast cancer patients. TCRdb called the multiplex PCR reads again in MiXCR, with one record for every CDR3 protein. The profile shows 250,000 or so distinct CDR3 sequences, more than 30% of them singletons. The sequenced material came from axillary lymph node tissue. The receptor comes from a female donor with breast cancer. Some clones in this sample may be carry-over from other donors' samples. V gene TRBV5-4 combines with J gene TRBJ2-1; TRBD2 agrees at 8 bases. CDR3 DNA: TGTGCCAGCAGCTTGTCTCTCGGGAGGGCCGGTGAGCAGTTCTTC. This encodes CASSLSLGRAGEQFF.